Shown below are 8 T cell receptor beta chains from a single sample sequenced in a study of T cell responses to AZD1222 COVID-19 vaccine. Assay: immunoSEQ multiplex PCR; the TCRdb copy retains only in-frame clones and omits some. The table has approximately 150,000 clones, about 91% seen once. The sequenced sample was peripheral blood, obtained on day 0 of AZD1222 vaccination. Receptor source: an adult in good health.

This rearrangement joins TRBV6-6 to TRBJ1-5; D might be TRBD1 (6 bases). V lost 2 bases, J lost 2 bases, and 13 bases lay in between. From germline, CDR1 is MNHNY and CDR2 SVGAGI (reference sequence). CDR3 length: 16 amino acids. CDR3 sequence: CASSYGQSAGNQPQHF. The CDR3 DNA sequence: TGTGCCAGCAGTTACGGACAGTCAGCGGGCAATCAGCCCCAGCATTTT.

The rearrangement joins TRBV19 to TRBJ2-2, with TRBD2 matching 9 bases. CDR1 and CDR2 (germline): LNHDA, SQIVND (reference sequence). Trimming removed 4 bases from V and 3 bases from J; junction bases left unmatched: 12. This CDR3 has 18 amino acids. The CDR3 spells CASSRTSVGTRDTGELFF. CDR3 DNA: TGTGCCAGTAGTAGGACTAGCGTCGGAACCCGGGACACCGGGGAGCTGTTTTTT.

This chain uses TRBV6-4 with TRBJ1-4; 7 bases fit TRBD1. CDR3 length: 14 residues. Germline CDR1 reads MRHNA; CDR2 reads SNTAGT. V shed 6 bases and J 8 bases; nucleotides not matched to a gene: 9. The CDR3 nucleotides read TGTGCCAGCAGGACAGGGAAGCCTGGCGAAAAACTGTTTTTT. Translated: CASRTGKPGEKLFF.

V usage is TRBV28 and J usage is TRBJ2-7; 9 nucleotides line up with TRBD1. This CDR3 has 15 amino acids. Unmatched junction bases numbered 3, after V lost 0 bases and J lost 3 bases. Germline lookup yields CDR1 MDHEN and CDR2 SYDVKM. The CDR3 nucleotides are TGTGCCAGCAGTTTATGGACAGGGGGGGACTACGAGCAGTACTTC. It encodes CASSLWTGGDYEQYF.

This clone occurred once. The chain employs TRBV19 and TRBJ1-5; D ambiguous. The V gene lost 0 bases and the J gene lost 10 bases, with 10 bases spanning the gap. Looked up from germline, CDR1 is LNHDA and CDR2 is SQIVND (reference sequence). This CDR3 is 13 amino acids long. DNA of the CDR3: TGTGCCAGTAGTATAGACTTCCGTTCTCCCCAGCATTTT. Translating gives CASSIDFRSPQHF. Together with reference TRBV19 and TRBJ1-5, the CDR3 gives the full variable domain: DGGITQSPKYLFRKEGQNVTLSCEQNLNHDAMYWYRQDPGQGLRLIYYSQIVNDFQKGDIAEGYSVSREKKESFPLTVTSAQKNPTAFYLCASSIDFRSPQHFGDGTRLSIL.

The J gene is TRBJ2-5, the V gene TRBV9; D is uncertain. This CDR3 is 14 amino acids long. From germline, CDR1 is SGDLS and CDR2 YYNGEE. With 0 bases removed from V and 2 bases from J, the gap between germline ends came to 8 bases. CDR3 in DNA: TGTGCCAGCAGCGTAGGGGCAGCTCAAGAGACCCAGTACTTC. Residues: CASSVGAAQETQYF.

The rearrangement links TRBV9 to TRBJ2-1, with TRBD2 identical over 7 bases. V shed 0 bases and J 9 bases; nucleotides not matched to a gene: 3. Germline V CDR1 and CDR2: SGDLS, YYNGEE. CDR3 length: 13 amino acids. The CDR3 nucleotides read TGTGCCAGCAGCGTAGAAGGCGGGGGTGAGCAGTTCTTC. Protein: CASSVEGGGEQFF.

This clone was recorded once. The V gene is TRBV6-5, the J gene TRBJ2-1; 8 bases are a match to TRBD2. The germline V gene has CDR1 MNHEY and CDR2 SVGAGI. V trimming: 6 bases; J trimming: 8 bases; junction bases outside the gene matches: 6. The CDR3 runs 13 residues. The CDR3, as DNA: TGTGCCAGCAGCTCCGGACTAGCCTATGAGCAGTTCTTC. Translating it yields CASSSGLAYEQFF.